This TCR beta chain is from a study of cytomegalovirus exposure and HLA in healthy donors. Study information: The same platform used for the 650 to 700 first-cohort repertoires was also used for the 100 to 150 validation repertoires, as a later analysis reported. Points from the study as a whole: Reported performance of the classifier showed diagnosis of cytomegalovirus status with high specificity and sensitivity. Investigators reported some 150 TCR beta chains as tied to cytomegalovirus. The CMV antigen specificity of a few CMV-associated chains was confirmed through in vitro analysis.

As to this clone: Antigen unknown.

With 1 base removed from V and 7 bases from J, the gap between germline ends came to 14 bases. This CDR3 region has 13 residues. Germline V lookup: CDR1 SQVTM, CDR2 ANQGSEA. Method: immunoSEQ multiplex PCR; TCRdb's copy keeps in-frame clones and lacks some. Here the sample spans 150,000 or so clones, about 82% being singletons. Sequenced: PBMCs. The J gene is TRBJ2-7, the V gene TRBV29-1; D perhaps matches TRBD2 (5 bases). This TCR was recovered from a man between 25 and 39 years old in good health and CMV-seropositive. In nucleotides, the CDR3 is TGCAGCGTTGAAGGCGGTTTGACGGGGGAGCAGTACTTC. Translating it yields CSVEGGLTGEQYF.